The rows below give T cell receptor beta chains drawn from one sample of a study of T-cell memory formation after mild COVID-19. TCRdb re-analysed the 5' RACE reads in MiXCR, keeping a single row per CDR3 protein. The sample lists approximately 290,000 distinct CDR3 sequences; just under 20% were seen once. The sequenced sample was PBMCs or a T cell subset sorted from them (not recorded which). The source of these receptors is a man in his late teens or twenties who had mild COVID-19 (a few samples of this study predate the infection). Cell type and time point are not known. Both conserved end residues are part of each CDR3. A D gene is named only where the DNA matches it firmly. Clone size is stated in some rows and not others, as once, few, many or a class when expanded.

v_gene,len,abundance,d_gene,j_gene,CDR3nt,CDR3aa
TRBV9,15,few,-,TRBJ2-7,TGTGCCAGCAGCGTAGCCGGGACAACTACGAGCGAGCAGTACTTC,CASSVAGTTTSEQYF
TRBV6-1,17,-,TRBD2,TRBJ2-3,TGTGCCAGCAGTGAGGAGGGACTAGCGGGAAGCACAGATACGCAGTATTTT,CASSEEGLAGSTDTQYF
TRBV5-1,15,-,-,TRBJ2-2,TGCGCCAGCAGCATTACAGGGACGAACACCGGGGAGCTGTTTTTT,CASSITGTNTGELFF
TRBV7-6,14,few,-,TRBJ1-1,TGTGCCAGCAGCTTCCCCGGGCCTAACACTGAAGCTTTCTTT,CASSFPGPNTEAFF
TRBV7-9,14,few,-,TRBJ1-2,TGTGCCAGCAGCTTAGCCGGACAGTCGCTACGGTACACCTTC,CASSLAGQSLRYTF
TRBV7-2,15,-,-,TRBJ2-1,TGTGCCAGCAGCTTAAGCTTTGGGGGCCTAAATGAGCAGTTCTTC,CASSLSFGGLNEQFF
TRBV12-3/TRBV12-4,12,-,TRBD1,TRBJ1-1,TGTGCCAGCGGACAGGGGATCACTGAAGCTTTCTTT,CASGQGITEAFF
TRBV7-2,16,few,-,TRBJ1-5,TGTGCCAGCAGCTTAGTCGGGGTTACAGGGACTCAGCCCCAGCATTTT,CASSLVGVTGTQPQHF
TRBV27,13,-,-,TRBJ1-4,TGTGCCAGCAAGATGGGCAGGTTGGAAAAACTGTTTTTT,CASKMGRLEKLFF
TRBV27,14,-,TRBD1,TRBJ1-2,TGTGCCAGCAGTTCCCCGGGACAGGGCATACGCTACACCTTC,CASSSPGQGIRYTF
TRBV28,14,few,-,TRBJ1-4,TGTGCCAGCAGTTTACCTGGATCAAGAGAAAAACTGTTTTTT,CASSLPGSREKLFF
TRBV12-3/TRBV12-4,16,-,-,TRBJ2-1,TGTGCCAGCAGTTTAATCGGGGAAGTACACATGGATGAGCAGTTCTTC,CASSLIGEVHMDEQFF
TRBV15,14,many,TRBD2,TRBJ2-2,TGTGCCACAAGACTAGCGGGGAACACCGGGGAGCTGTTTTTT,CATRLAGNTGELFF
TRBV7-9,15,-,TRBD1,TRBJ1-5,TGTGCCAGCAGCCAACAGGGGGGAGGCAATCAGCCTCAGCATTTT,CASSQQGGGNQPQHF
TRBV14,17,-,-,TRBJ2-3,TGTGCCAGCAGCCAATTAGTCGGGGGATCTAGCACAGATACGCAGTATTTT,CASSQLVGGSSTDTQYF
TRBV20-1,16,-,TRBD1,TRBJ2-3,TGCAGTGCTAGCTCCCGGGACAGGGGGGGCACAGATACGCAGTATTTT,CSASSRDRGGTDTQYF
TRBV5-1,16,few,-,TRBJ2-3,TGCGCCAGCAGCTTTCGAGGGCTAGCGCGCACAGATACGCAGTATTTT,CASSFRGLARTDTQYF
TRBV7-9,15,few,-,TRBJ2-1,TGTGCCAGCAGCCAACGGTCAAGGGATGCCTATGAGCAGTTCTTC,CASSQRSRDAYEQFF
TRBV7-3,11,few,-,TRBJ2-2,TGTGCCAGCAGCGCCGAAGGGGAGCTGTTTTTT,CASSAEGELFF
TRBV5-1,15,-,-,TRBJ1-2,TGCGCCAGCAGCTTGTTACAGGGCCATGGCTATGGCTACACCTTC,CASSLLQGHGYGYTF
TRBV2,9,few,-,TRBJ2-1,TGTGCCGGTGAGGGTCAGCAGTTCTTC,CAGEGQQFF
TRBV4-1,17,few,-,TRBJ2-1,TGCGCCAGCAGCCAAGATTCGGAGGGGGGCCCCTACAATGAGCAGTTCTTC,CASSQDSEGGPYNEQFF
TRBV4-1,16,-,-,TRBJ2-3,TGCGCCAGCAGCCCTGGGTCAAGGCCCTCGATGGATACGCAGTATTTT,CASSPGSRPSMDTQYF
TRBV4-2,15,-,-,TRBJ2-1,TGTGCCAGCAGCCCTTTGGGGCAGGATTCCAATGAGCAGTTCTTC,CASSPLGQDSNEQFF
TRBV6-2/TRBV6-3,12,-,-,TRBJ1-2,TGTGCCAGCAGGTCTCAGGGGTATGGCTACACCTTC,CASRSQGYGYTF
TRBV20-1,15,-,-,TRBJ2-3,TGCAGTGCTACCCCAGCGGCCTCAGGTGCAGATACGCAGTATTTT,CSATPAASGADTQYF
TRBV7-3,14,-,-,TRBJ1-1,TGTGCCAGCAGCTTAGAGGGGGAGAACACTGAAGCTTTCTTT,CASSLEGENTEAFF
TRBV29-1,15,-,-,TRBJ2-3,TGCAGCGTTGAAGATCTTCGACTAGCAGGGGGTACGCAGTATTTT,CSVEDLRLAGGTQYF
TRBV20-1,14,-,-,TRBJ1-1,TGCAGTGCTCCGATCCGGGAAGGAAACACTGAAGCTTTCTTT,CSAPIREGNTEAFF
TRBV7-9,17,few,-,TRBJ1-2,TGTGCCAGCAGCTTAGCGGAGGGGAGGGATCACGTGAATGGCTACACCTTC,CASSLAEGRDHVNGYTF
TRBV12-3/TRBV12-4,13,-,TRBD1,TRBJ2-5,TGTGCCTCGCGACAGGGGGTCCAAGAGACCCAGTACTTC,CASRQGVQETQYF
TRBV7-2,12,-,-,TRBJ2-3,TGTGCCAGCAGCTCTAGGGGGGGGACGCAGTATTTT,CASSSRGGTQYF
TRBV7-6,16,few,TRBD2,TRBJ2-2,TGTGCCAGCAGCAAAACTAGCGGGGAACCGGCCGGGGAGCTGTTTTTT,CASSKTSGEPAGELFF
TRBV7-9,16,-,TRBD1,TRBJ2-1,TGTGCCAGCAGCGCCACTCCGGGACAGGGGCGCAATGAGCAGTTCTTC,CASSATPGQGRNEQFF
TRBV29-1,14,-,TRBD1,TRBJ2-2,TGCAGCGTTGTGGCAGGGGGGAACACCGGGGAGCTGTTTTTT,CSVVAGGNTGELFF
TRBV10-3,12,-,TRBD2,TRBJ2-7,TGTGCCAGCGCCGGGACTACTGACGAGCAGTACTTC,CASAGTTDEQYF
TRBV30,13,-,-,TRBJ1-1,TGTGCCTGGGAGACCGAGGGACGGACTGAAGCTTTCTTT,CAWETEGRTEAFF
TRBV10-3,18,-,TRBD2,TRBJ2-7,TGTGCCATCCCCAGGCCGGGACTAGCGGGGGGGAAATCCTACGAGCAGTACTTC,CAIPRPGLAGGKSYEQYF
TRBV7-2,15,many,-,TRBJ1-3,TGTGCCAGCAGCCTCTTAAATTGGTCTGGAAACACCATATATTTT,CASSLLNWSGNTIYF
TRBV12-3/TRBV12-4,17,-,TRBD2,TRBJ2-3,TGTGCCAGCACCCGACTAGCGGGGGTCCATCTCACAGATACGCAGTATTTT,CASTRLAGVHLTDTQYF
TRBV7-4,15,few,TRBD2,TRBJ2-1,TGTGCCAGCACCATCTATGGGACTAGCTACAATGAGCAGTTCTTC,CASTIYGTSYNEQFF
TRBV3-1,14,-,-,TRBJ2-5,TGTGCCAGCAGCCAGGGGGGAGAACAAGAGACCCAGTACTTC,CASSQGGEQETQYF
TRBV4-3,16,-,TRBD1,TRBJ1-4,TGCGCCAGCAGCCAGGCCTTGCAGGAGGGGGCTGAAAAACTGTTTTTT,CASSQALQEGAEKLFF
TRBV15,19,few,TRBD1,TRBJ1-4,TGTGCCACCCTACCATCCCTACTAGGGACAGAGGGAGATAGTGAAAAACTGTTTTTT,CATLPSLLGTEGDSEKLFF
TRBV6-5,14,few,-,TRBJ1-5,TGTGCCAGCAGTTACTCTACAGGCGGCTGGCCCCAGCATTTT,CASSYSTGGWPQHF
TRBV5-1,15,few,-,TRBJ1-2,TGCGCCAGCAGCTCTGGACGGGATACTAACTATGGCTACACCTTC,CASSSGRDTNYGYTF
TRBV5-1,16,-,-,TRBJ2-2,TGCGCCAGCAGCAGTCTGACTAGTCCGAACACCGGGGAGCTGTTTTTT,CASSSLTSPNTGELFF
TRBV7-4,17,few,-,TRBJ1-5,TGTGCCAGCAGCACTGCTGACAGCCCATATAGCAATCAGCCCCAGCATTTT,CASSTADSPYSNQPQHF
TRBV4-1,15,few,-,TRBJ2-3,TGCGCCAGCAGCCAGGGGACGGTTTATCCAGATACGCAGTATTTT,CASSQGTVYPDTQYF
TRBV4-3,15,many,-,TRBJ1-5,TGCGCCAGCAGCCAAGACTGGGGGGACAATCAGCCCCAGCATTTT,CASSQDWGDNQPQHF
TRBV7-2,14,-,-,TRBJ2-5,TGTGCCAGCAGCCCTGACAGGAGGAAAGAGACCCAGTACTTC,CASSPDRRKETQYF
TRBV20-1,15,few,-,TRBJ2-2,TGCAGTGCTAGAGATCCTTCGGGGGTGGCCGGGGAGCTGTTTTTT,CSARDPSGVAGELFF
TRBV12-3/TRBV12-4,15,many,TRBD1,TRBJ2-6,TGTGCCAGCAGGCAAGGGACAGCTGGGGCCAACGTCCTGACTTTC,CASRQGTAGANVLTF
TRBV6-4,13,-,-,TRBJ1-1,TGTGTCAGCAGTGTCAGTCGTTACACTGAAGCTTTCTTT,CVSSVSRYTEAFF